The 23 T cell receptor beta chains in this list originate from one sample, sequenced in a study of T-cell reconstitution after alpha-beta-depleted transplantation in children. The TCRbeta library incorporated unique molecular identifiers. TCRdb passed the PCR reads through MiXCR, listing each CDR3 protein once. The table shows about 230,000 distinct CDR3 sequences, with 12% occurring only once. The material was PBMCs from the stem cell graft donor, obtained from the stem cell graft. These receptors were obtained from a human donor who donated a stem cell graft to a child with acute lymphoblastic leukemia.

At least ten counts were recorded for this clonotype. The CDR3 here is CASSRGGPSNYGYTF. The CDR3 nucleotides are TGTGCCAGCAGCAGGGGGGGGCCAAGTAACTATGGCTACACCTTC. V is TRBV14 and J is TRBJ1-2; possibly TRBD1 for D (6 bases). V lost 5 bases to trimming and J lost 1 base, with 14 bases between them. Germline CDR1 SGHDN, CDR2 FVKESK. The CDR3 has 15 amino acids.

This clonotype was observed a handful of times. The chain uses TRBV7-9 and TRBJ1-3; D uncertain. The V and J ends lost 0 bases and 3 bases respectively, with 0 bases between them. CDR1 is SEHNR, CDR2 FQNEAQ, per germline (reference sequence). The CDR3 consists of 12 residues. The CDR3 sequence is CASSLAGNTIYF. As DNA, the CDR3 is TGTGCCAGCAGCTTAGCTGGAAACACCATATATTTT.

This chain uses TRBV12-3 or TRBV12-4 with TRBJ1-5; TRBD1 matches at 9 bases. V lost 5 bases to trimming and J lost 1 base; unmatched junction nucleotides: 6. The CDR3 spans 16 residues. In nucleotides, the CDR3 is TGTGCCAGCAGTCCACAGGGGGCGTCGAGCAATCAGCCCCAGCATTTT. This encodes CASSPQGASSNQPQHF.

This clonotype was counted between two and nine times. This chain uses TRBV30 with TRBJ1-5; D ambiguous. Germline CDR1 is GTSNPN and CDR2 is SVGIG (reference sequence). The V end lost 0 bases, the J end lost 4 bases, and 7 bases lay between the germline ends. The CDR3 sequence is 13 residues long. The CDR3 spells CAWSVFTNQPQHF. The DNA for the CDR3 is TGTGCCTGGAGTGTTTTCACAAATCAGCCCCAGCATTTT. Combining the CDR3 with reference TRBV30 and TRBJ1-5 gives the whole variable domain SQTIHQWPATLVQPVGSPLSLECTVEGTSNPNLYWYRQAAGRGLQLLFYSVGIGQISSEVPQNLSASRPQDRQFILSSKKLLLSDSGFYLCAWSVFTNQPQHFGDGTRLSIL.

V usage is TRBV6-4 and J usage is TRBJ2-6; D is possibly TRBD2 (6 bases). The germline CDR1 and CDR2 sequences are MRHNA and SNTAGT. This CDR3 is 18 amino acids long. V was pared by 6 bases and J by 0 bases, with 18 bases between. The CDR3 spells CASSKTGLSSSGANVLTF. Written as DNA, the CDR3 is TGTGCCAGCAGCAAAACGGGACTCTCCAGCTCTGGGGCCAACGTCCTGACTTTC.

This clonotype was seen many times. As DNA, the CDR3 is TGCAGTGCCAGACACAGGGGCACCGGGGAGCTGTTTTTT. It yields the protein CSARHRGTGELFF. The chain uses TRBV20-1 and TRBJ2-2; 7 bases align to TRBD1. V trimming: 6 bases; J trimming: 4 bases; junction bases outside the gene matches: 5. Germline V gene data show CDR1 as DFQATT and CDR2 as SNEGSKA (reference sequence). The CDR3 sequence is 13 residues long.

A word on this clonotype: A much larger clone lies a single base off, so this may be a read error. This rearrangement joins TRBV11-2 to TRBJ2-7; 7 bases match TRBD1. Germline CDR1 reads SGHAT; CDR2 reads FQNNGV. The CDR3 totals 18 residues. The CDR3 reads CASSSTILRQGSSHEQYF. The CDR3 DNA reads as TGTGCCAGCAGCTCCACTATCCTAAGACAGGGCAGCTCCCACGAGCAGTACTTC.

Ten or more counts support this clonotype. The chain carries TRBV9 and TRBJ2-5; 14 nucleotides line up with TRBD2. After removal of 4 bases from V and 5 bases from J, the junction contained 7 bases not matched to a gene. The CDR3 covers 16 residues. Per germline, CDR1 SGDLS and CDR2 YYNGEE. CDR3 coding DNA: TGTGCCAGCAGCCCGCGACTAGCGGGAGGGCGGGAGACCCAGTACTTC. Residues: CASSPRLAGGRETQYF.

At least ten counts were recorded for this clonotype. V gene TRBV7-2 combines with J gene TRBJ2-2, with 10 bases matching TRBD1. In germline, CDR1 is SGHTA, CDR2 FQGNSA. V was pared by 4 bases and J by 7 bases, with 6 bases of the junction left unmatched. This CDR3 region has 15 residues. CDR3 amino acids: CASSSRTGGIGELFF. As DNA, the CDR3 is TGTGCCAGCAGCTCCCGGACAGGGGGAATCGGGGAGCTGTTTTTT.

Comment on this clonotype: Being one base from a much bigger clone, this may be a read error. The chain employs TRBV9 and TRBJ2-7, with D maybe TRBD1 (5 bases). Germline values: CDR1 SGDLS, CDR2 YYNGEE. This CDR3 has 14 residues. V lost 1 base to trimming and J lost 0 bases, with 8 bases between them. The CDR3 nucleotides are TGTGCCAGCAGCGTACAGGGCAGCTCCTACGAGCAGTACTTC. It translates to CASSVQGSSYEQYF.

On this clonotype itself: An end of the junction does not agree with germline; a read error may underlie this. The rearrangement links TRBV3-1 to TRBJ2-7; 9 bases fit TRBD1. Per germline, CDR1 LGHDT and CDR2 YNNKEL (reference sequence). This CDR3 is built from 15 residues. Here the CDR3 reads CASSQVGQGSYEQYF. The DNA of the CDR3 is TGTGCCAGCAGTCAAGTGGGACAGGGTTCCTACGAGCAGTACTTC.

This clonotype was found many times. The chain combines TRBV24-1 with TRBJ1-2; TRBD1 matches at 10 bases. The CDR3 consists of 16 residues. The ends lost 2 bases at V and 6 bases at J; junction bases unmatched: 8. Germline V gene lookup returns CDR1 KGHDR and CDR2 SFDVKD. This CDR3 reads CATSDSKTGTGDGYTF. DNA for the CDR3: TGTGCCACCAGTGATTCGAAAACCGGGACAGGGGATGGCTACACCTTC.

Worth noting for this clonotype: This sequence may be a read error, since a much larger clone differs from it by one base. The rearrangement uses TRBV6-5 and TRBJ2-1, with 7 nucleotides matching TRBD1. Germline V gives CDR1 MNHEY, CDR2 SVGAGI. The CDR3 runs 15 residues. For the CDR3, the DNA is TGTGCCAACAGTTTCTACGACAGGGCCTACAATGAGCAGTTCTTC. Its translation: CANSFYDRAYNEQFF.

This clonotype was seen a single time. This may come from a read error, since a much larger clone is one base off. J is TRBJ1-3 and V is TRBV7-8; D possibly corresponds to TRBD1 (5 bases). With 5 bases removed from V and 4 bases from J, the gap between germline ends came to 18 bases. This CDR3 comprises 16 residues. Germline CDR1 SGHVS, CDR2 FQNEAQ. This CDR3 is CASSPLGVSGGNTIYF. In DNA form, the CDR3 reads TGTGCCAGCAGCCCCCTAGGGGTGTCAGGGGGAAACACCATATATTTT.

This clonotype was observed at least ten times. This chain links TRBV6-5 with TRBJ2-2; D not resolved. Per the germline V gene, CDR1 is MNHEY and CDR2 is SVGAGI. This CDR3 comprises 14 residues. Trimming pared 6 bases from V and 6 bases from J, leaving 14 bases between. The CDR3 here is CASSLRDGAGELFF. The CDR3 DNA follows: TGTGCCAGCAGCCTGCGAGATGGGGCCGGGGAGCTGTTTTTT.

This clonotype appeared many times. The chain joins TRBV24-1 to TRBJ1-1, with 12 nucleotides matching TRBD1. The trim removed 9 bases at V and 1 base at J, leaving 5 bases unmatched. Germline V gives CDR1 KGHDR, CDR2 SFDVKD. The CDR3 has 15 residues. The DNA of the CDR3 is TGTGCCACCCGGGGGACAGGGGGCTCGAACACTGAAGCTTTCTTT. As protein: CATRGTGGSNTEAFF.

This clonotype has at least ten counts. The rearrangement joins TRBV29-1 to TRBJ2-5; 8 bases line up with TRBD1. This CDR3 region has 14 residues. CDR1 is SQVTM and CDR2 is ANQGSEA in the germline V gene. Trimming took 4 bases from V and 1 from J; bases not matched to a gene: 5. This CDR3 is CSVVGDRLQETQYF. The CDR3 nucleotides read TGCAGCGTTGTAGGGGACAGGCTCCAAGAGACCCAGTACTTC.

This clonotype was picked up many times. Written as DNA, the CDR3 is TGTGCCAGCAGCTTCGGGACATCAGAAGAGACCCAGTACTTC. This gives the protein CASSFGTSEETQYF. The rearrangement uses TRBV5-6 and TRBJ2-5; D might be TRBD1 (6 bases). CDR1 is SGHDT and CDR2 is YYEEEE in the germline V gene. The V gene lost 2 bases and the J gene lost 3 bases, with 11 bases spanning the gap. The CDR3 is 14 residues long.

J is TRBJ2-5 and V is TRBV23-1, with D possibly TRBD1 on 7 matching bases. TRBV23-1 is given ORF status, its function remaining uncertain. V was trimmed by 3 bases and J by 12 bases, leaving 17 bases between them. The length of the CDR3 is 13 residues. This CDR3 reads CASSHQDREEEYF. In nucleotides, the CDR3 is TGCGCCAGCAGTCACCAAGACAGGGAGGAGGAGTACTTC.

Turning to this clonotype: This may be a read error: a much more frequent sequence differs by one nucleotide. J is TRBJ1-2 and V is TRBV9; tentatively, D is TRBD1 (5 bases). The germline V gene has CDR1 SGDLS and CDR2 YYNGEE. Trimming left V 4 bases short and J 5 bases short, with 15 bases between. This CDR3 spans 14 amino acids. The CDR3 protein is CASSLLPGGYGYTF. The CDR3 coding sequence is TGTGCCAGCAGCCTACTACCGGGGGGATATGGCTACACCTTC.

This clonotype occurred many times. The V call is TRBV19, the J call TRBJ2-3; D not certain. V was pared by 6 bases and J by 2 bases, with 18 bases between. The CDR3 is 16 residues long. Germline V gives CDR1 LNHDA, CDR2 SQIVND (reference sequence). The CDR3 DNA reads TGTGCCAGTAGCTTCCAGACTGGGGTATTCACAGATACGCAGTATTTT. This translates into CASSFQTGVFTDTQYF.

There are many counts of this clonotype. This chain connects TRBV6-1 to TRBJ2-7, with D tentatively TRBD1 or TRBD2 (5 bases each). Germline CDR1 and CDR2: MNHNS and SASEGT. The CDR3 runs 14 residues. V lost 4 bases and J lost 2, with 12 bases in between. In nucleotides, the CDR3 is TGTGCCAGCAGTGTCCGGGACGCTACCTACGAGCAGTACTTC. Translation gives CASSVRDATYEQYF.

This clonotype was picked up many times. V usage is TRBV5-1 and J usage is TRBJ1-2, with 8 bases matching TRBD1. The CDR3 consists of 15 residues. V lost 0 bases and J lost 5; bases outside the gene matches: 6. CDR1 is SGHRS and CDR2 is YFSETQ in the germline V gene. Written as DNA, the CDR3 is TGCGCCAGCAGCTTGGGGACAGGGATTGTTTATGGCTACACCTTC. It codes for CASSLGTGIVYGYTF.